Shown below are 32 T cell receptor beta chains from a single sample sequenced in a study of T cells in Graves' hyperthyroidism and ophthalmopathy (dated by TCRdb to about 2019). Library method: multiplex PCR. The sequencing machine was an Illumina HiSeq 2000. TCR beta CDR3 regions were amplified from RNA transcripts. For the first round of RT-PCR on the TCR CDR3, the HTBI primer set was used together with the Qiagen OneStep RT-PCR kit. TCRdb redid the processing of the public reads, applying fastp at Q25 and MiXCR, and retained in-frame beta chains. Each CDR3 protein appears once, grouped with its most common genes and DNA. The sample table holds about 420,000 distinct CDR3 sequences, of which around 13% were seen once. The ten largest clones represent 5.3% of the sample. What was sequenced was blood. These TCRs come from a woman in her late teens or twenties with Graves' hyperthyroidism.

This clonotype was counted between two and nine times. CDR3 in amino acids: CASSPRVPAGGEELFF. As DNA, the CDR3 is TGTGCCAGCAGCCCCCGAGTTCCGGCTGGTGGGGAAGAACTGTTTTTT. The chain couples TRBV11-2 to TRBJ1-4, with D hard to call. Germline V gene lookup returns CDR1 SGHAT and CDR2 FQNNGV. This CDR3 spans 16 amino acids. The ends were cut back, 5 bases at V and 12 bases at J, with 25 bases in the middle. The full variable domain, in which reference TRBV11-2 and TRBJ1-4 provide the parts outside the CDR3, is EAGVAQSPRYKIIEKRQSVAFWCNPISGHATLYWYQQILGQGPKLLIQFQNNGVVDDSQLPKDRFSAERLKGVDSTLKIQPAKLEDSAVYLCASSPRVPAGGEELFFGSGTQLSVL.

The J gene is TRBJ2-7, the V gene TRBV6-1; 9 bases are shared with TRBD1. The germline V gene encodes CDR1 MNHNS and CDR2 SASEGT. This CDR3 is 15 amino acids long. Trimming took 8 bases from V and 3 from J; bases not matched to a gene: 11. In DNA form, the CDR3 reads TGTGCCAGCTTTTTAAGAGGGGACAGGGACTACGAGCAGTACTTC. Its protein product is CASFLRGDRDYEQYF.

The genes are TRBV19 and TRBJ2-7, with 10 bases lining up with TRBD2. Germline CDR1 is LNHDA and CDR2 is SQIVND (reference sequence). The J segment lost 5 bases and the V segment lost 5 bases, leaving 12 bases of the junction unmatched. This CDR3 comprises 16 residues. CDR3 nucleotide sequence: TGTGCCAGTAGTGTCGCCATAGCGGGAGGTGCCCACGAGCAGTACTTC. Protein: CASSVAIAGGAHEQYF.

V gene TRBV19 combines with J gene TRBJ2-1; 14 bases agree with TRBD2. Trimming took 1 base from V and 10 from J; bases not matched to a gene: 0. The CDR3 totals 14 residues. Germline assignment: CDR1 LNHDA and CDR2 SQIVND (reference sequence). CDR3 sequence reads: CASSIGTSGREQFF. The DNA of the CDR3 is TGTGCCAGTAGTATAGGGACTAGCGGGAGGGAGCAGTTCTTC.

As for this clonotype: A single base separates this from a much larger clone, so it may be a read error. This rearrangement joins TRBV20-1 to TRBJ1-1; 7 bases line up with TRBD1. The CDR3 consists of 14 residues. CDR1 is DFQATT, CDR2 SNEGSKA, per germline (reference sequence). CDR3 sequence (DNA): TGCAGTGCCCCGGACAGGACCATGAACACTGAAGCTTCCTTT. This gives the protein CSAPDRTMNTEASF.

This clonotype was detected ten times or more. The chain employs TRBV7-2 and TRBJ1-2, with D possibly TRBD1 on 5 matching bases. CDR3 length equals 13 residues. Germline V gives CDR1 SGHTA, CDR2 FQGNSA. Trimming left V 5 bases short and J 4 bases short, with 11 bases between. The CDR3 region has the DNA TGTGCCAGCAGCGCAGGGAGCTCCTATGGCTACACCTTC. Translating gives CASSAGSSYGYTF.

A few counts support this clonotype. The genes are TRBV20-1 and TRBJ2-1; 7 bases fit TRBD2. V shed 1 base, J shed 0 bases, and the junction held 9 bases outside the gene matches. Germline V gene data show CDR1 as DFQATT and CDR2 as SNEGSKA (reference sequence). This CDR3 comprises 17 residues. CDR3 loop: CSARGLVAGGSYNEQFF. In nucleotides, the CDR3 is TGCAGTGCTAGAGGTTTGGTAGCGGGTGGCTCCTACAATGAGCAGTTCTTC.

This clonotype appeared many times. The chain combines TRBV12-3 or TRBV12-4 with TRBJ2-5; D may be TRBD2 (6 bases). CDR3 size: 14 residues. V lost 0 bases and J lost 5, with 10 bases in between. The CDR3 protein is CASSLAEGWETQYF. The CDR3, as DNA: TGTGCCAGCAGTTTAGCGGAGGGTTGGGAGACCCAGTACTTC.

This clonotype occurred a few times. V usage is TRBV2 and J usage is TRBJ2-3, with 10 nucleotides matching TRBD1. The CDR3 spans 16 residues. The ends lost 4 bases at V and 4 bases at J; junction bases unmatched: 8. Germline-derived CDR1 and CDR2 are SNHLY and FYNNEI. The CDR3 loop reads CASSGFGQGDADTQYF. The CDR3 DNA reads TGTGCCAGCAGTGGATTTGGACAGGGGGACGCAGATACGCAGTATTTT.

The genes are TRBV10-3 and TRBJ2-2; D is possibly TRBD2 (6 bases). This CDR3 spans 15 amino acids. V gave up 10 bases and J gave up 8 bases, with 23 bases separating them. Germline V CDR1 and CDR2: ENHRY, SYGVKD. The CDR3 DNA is TGTGCCACGGCCCAGGGAGGACGTAATGGAGGGGAGCTGTTTTTT. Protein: CATAQGGRNGGELFF.

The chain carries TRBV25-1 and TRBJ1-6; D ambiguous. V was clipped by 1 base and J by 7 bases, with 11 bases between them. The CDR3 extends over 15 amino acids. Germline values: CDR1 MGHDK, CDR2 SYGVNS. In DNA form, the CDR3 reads TGTGCCAGCAGTGAATCGTACAAGTTAAATTCACCCCTCCACTTT. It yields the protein CASSESYKLNSPLHF.

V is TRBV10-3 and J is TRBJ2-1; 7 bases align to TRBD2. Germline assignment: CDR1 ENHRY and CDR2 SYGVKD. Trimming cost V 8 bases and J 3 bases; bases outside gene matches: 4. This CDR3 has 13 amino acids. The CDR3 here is CAIAGEGYNEQFF. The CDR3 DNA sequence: TGTGCCATCGCGGGGGAGGGCTACAATGAGCAGTTCTTC.

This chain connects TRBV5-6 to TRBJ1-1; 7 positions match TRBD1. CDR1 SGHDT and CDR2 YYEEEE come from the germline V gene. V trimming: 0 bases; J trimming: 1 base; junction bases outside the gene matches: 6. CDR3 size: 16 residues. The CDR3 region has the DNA TGTGCCAGCAGCTTGGTTCCGGGACAGAAGAACACTGAAGCTTTCTTT. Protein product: CASSLVPGQKNTEAFF.

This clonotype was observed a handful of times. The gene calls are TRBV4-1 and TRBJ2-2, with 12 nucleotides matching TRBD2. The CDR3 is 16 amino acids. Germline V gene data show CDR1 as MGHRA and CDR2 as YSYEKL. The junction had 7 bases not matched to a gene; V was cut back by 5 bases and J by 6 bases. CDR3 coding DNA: TGCGCCAGCAGCATTCGACTAGCGGGAGCGGCCGGGGAGCTGTTTTTT. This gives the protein CASSIRLAGAAGELFF.

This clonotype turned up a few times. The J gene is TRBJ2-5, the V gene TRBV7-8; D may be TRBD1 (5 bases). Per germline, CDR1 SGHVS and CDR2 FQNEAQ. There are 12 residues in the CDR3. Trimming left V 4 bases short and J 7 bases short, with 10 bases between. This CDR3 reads CASSSETGTQYF. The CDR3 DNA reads TGTGCCAGCAGCTCAGAAACAGGGACCCAGTACTTC.

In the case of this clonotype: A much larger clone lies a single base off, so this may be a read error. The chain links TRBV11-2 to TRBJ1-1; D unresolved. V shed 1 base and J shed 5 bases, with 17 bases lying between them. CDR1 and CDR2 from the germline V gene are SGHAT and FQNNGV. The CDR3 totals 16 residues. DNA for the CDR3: TGTGCCAGCAGCTTAGGCGGTGGGGAGGGCAGAACTGAAGCTTTCTTT. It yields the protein CASSLGGGEGRTEAFF.

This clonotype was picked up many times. The CDR3 loop is CSVPLAESTDTQYF. Here the CDR3 DNA reads TGCAGCGTACCACTAGCGGAAAGCACAGATACGCAGTATTTT. The chain has TRBV20-1 and TRBJ2-3; 8 bases are a match to TRBD2. This CDR3 contains 14 residues. In germline, CDR1 is DFQATT, CDR2 SNEGSKA (reference sequence).

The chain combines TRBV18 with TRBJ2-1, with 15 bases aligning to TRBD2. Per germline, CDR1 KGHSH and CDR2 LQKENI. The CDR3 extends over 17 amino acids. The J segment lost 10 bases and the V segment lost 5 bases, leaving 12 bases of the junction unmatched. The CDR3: CASSFGLAGGPIPEQFF. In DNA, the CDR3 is TGTGCCAGCTCATTCGGACTAGCGGGAGGGCCAATACCGGAGCAGTTCTTC.

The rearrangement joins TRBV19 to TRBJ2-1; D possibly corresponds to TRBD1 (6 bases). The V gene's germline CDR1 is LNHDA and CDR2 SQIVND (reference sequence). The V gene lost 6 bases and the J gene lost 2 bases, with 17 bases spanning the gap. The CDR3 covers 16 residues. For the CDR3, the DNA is TGTGCCAGTAGCACCCTCCGCCGACAGGCCTACAATGAGCAGTTCTTC. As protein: CASSTLRRQAYNEQFF. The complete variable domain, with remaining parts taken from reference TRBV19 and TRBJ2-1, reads DGGITQSPKYLFRKEGQNVTLSCEQNLNHDAMYWYRQDPGQGLRLIYYSQIVNDFQKGDIAEGYSVSREKKESFPLTVTSAQKNPTAFYLCASSTLRRQAYNEQFFGPGTRLTVL.

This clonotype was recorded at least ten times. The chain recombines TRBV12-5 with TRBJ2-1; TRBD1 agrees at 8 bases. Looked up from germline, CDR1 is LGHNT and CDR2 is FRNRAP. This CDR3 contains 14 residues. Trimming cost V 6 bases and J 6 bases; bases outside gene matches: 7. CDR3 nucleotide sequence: TGTGCTAGTGGGGAAGGACAGGGTGCCAATGAGCAGTTCTTC. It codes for CASGEGQGANEQFF.

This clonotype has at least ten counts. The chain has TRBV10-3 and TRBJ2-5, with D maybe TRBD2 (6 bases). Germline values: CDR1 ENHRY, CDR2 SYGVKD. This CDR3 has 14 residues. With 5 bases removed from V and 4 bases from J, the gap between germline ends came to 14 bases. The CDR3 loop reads CAISKLAEAETQYF. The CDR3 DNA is TGTGCCATCAGTAAATTAGCGGAGGCAGAGACCCAGTACTTC.

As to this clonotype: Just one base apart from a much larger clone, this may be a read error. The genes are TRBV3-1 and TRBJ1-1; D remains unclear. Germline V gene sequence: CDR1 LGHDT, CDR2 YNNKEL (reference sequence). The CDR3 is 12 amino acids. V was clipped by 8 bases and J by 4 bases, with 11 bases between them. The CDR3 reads CASGLPGTEAFF. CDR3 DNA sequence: TGTGCCAGCGGCCTGCCTGGCACTGAAGCTTTCTTT.

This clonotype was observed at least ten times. DNA of the CDR3: TGCGCCAGCAGCTTGGAGAGGGAAGTCTTTGAGCAGTTCTTC. It codes for CASSLEREVFEQFF. The chain links TRBV5-1 to TRBJ2-1, with a tentative D call TRBD2 (5 bases). The V gene's germline CDR1 is SGHRS and CDR2 YFSETQ. The CDR3 is 14 residues long. V lost 0 bases and J 9 bases, leaving 13 bases between the germline ends.

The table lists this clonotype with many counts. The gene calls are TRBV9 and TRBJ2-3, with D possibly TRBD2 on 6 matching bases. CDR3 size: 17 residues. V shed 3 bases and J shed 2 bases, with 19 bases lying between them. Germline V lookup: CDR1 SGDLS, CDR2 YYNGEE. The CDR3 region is CASSATRTSPITDTQYF. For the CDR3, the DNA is TGTGCCAGCAGCGCCACCAGAACTAGCCCAATCACAGATACGCAGTATTTT.

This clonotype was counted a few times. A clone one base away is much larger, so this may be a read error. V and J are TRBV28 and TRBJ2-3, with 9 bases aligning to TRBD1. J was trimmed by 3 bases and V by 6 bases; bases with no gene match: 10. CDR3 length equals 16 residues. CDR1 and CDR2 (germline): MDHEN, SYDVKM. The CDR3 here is CASSPPGQGSTDTQYF. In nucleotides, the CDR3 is TGTGCCAGCAGCCCCCCGGGACAGGGTTCTACAGATACGCAGTATTTT.

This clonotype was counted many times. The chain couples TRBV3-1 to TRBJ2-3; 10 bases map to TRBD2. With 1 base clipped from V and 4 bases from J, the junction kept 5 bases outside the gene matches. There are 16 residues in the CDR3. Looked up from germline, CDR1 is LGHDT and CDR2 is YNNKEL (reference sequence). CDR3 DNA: TGTGCCAGCAGCCAAGGGCTAGCGGGAGCCCCAGATACGCAGTATTTT. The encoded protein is CASSQGLAGAPDTQYF.

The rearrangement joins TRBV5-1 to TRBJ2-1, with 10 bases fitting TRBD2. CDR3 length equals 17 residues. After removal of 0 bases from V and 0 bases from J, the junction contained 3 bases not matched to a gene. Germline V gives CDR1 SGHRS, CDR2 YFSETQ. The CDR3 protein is CASSLGASGGSYNEQFF. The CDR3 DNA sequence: TGCGCCAGCAGCTTGGGGGCTAGCGGGGGCTCCTACAATGAGCAGTTCTTC.

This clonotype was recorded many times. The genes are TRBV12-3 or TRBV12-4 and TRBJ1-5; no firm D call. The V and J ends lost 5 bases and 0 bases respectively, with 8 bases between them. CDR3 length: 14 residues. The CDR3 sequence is CASSQDHSNQPQHF. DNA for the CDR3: TGTGCCAGCAGTCAAGACCATAGCAATCAGCCCCAGCATTTT.

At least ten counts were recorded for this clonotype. CDR3 loop: CASSLATGFLDTQYF. Written as DNA, the CDR3 is TGTGCCAGCAGCTTAGCGACAGGGTTCTTGGATACGCAGTATTTT. The rearrangement links TRBV7-2 to TRBJ2-3; 7 bases fit TRBD1. The CDR3 totals 15 residues. Germline-derived CDR1 and CDR2 are SGHTA and FQGNSA. J was trimmed by 6 bases and V by 0 bases; bases with no gene match: 6.

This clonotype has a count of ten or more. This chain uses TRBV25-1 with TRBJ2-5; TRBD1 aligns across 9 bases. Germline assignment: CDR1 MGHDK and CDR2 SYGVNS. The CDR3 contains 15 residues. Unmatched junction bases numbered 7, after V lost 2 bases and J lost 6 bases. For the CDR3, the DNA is TGTGCCAGCAGTGAACGAGGGGGACAGGGACAGACCCAGTACTTC. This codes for CASSERGGQGQTQYF. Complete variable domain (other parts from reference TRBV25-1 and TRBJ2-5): EADIYQTPRYLVIGTGKKITLECSQTMGHDKMYWYQQDPGMELHLIHYSYGVNSTEKGDLSSESTVSRIRTEHFPLTLESARPSHTSQYLCASSERGGQGQTQYFGPGTRLLVL.

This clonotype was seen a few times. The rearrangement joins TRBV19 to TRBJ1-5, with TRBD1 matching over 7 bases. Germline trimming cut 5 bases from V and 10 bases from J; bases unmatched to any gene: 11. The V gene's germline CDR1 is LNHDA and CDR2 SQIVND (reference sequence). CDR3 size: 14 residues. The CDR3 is CASSRDSVRDPQHF. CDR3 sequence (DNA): TGTGCCAGTAGTCGGGACAGCGTTCGTGACCCCCAGCATTTT.

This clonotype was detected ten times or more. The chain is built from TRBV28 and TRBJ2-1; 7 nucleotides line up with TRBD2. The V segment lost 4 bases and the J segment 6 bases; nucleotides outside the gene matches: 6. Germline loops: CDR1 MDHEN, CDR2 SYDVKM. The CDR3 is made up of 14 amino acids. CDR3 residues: CASSSSGGVNEQFF. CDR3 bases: TGTGCCAGCAGTTCGAGTGGGGGGGTCAATGAGCAGTTCTTC.